The 18 T cell receptor beta chains listed next were all sequenced from one sample in a study of cytomegalovirus exposure and HLA in healthy donors. 13 Jbeta primers and 60 Vbeta primers were used for the PCR. Here immunoSEQ multiplex PCR was the method, and the copy in TCRdb shows in-frame clones only, minus some. The sample lists some 150,000 clones, roughly 80% seen once, with about 4.5% in the top ten. The sample comprised PBMCs. The receptors here all came from a man between 40 and 49 years old in good health and CMV-seronegative.

V usage is TRBV2 and J usage is TRBJ1-4; D is possibly TRBD1 (6 bases). This CDR3 has 14 residues. The V end lost 5 bases, the J end lost 5 bases, and 12 bases lay between the germline ends. The germline V gene has CDR1 SNHLY and CDR2 FYNNEI. The CDR3 DNA reads TGTGCCAGCAGTCAAACAACAGGGAATGAAAAACTGTTTTTT. It translates to CASSQTTGNEKLFF.

V is TRBV27 and J is TRBJ2-5; D may be TRBD1 (5 bases). This CDR3 has 16 residues. Germline lookup yields CDR1 MNHEY and CDR2 SMNVEV (reference sequence). V was trimmed by 5 bases and J by 1 base, leaving 17 bases between them. The CDR3 DNA is TGTGCCAGCAGTCCCAGACCGACAGAAATCCAAGAGACCCAGTACTTC. Protein sequence: CASSPRPTEIQETQYF.

V and J are TRBV2 and TRBJ2-7, with D perhaps matching TRBD1 (5 bases). The ends were cut back, 5 bases at V and 0 bases at J, with 8 bases in the middle. The CDR3 is 13 amino acids. Looked up from germline, CDR1 is SNHLY and CDR2 is FYNNEI. Here the CDR3 reads CASSLRASYEQYF. DNA of the CDR3: TGTGCCAGCAGTCTCAGGGCCTCCTACGAGCAGTACTTC.

The J gene is TRBJ1-1, the V gene TRBV12-5, with unresolved D. V lost 5 bases and J lost 1, with 5 bases in between. CDR3 length: 12 residues. Germline V gives CDR1 LGHNT, CDR2 FRNRAP. The CDR3 nucleotides are TGTGCTAGTGGTCACGGGAACACTGAAGCTTTCTTT. As protein: CASGHGNTEAFF.

The chain joins TRBV6-5 to TRBJ2-2; 9 positions match TRBD2. The V gene end was trimmed by 1 base and the J gene end by 4 bases; junction bases not matched to a gene: 4. The CDR3 has 16 residues. Per the germline V gene, CDR1 is MNHEY and CDR2 is SVGAGI. CDR3 in DNA: TGTGCCAGCAGTTACTGGCGGGGGGGGATCACCGGGGAGCTGTTTTTT. Protein: CASSYWRGGITGELFF.

The rearrangement joins TRBV6-4 to TRBJ1-6, with 7 bases aligning to TRBD1. This CDR3 comprises 15 residues. The ends lost 6 bases at V and 3 bases at J; junction bases unmatched: 5. CDR1 and CDR2 (germline): MRHNA, SNTAGT. CDR3: CASSAGGHYNSPLHF. CDR3 nucleotide sequence: TGTGCCAGCAGCGCAGGGGGGCACTATAATTCACCCCTCCACTTT.

DNA for the CDR3: TGTGCCAGCAGCCCCGACAGGGACCAAGAGACCCAGTACTTC. This translates into CASSPDRDQETQYF. The J gene is TRBJ2-5, the V gene TRBV7-3; 7 nucleotides match TRBD1. The length of the CDR3 is 14 residues. Germline assignment: CDR1 SGHTA and CDR2 FQGTGA. Trimming removed 5 bases from V and 0 bases from J; junction bases left unmatched: 3.

The genes are TRBV29-1 and TRBJ2-7; 14 positions agree with TRBD2. V trimming: 6 bases; J trimming: 3 bases; junction bases outside the gene matches: 7. This CDR3 has 15 amino acids. CDR1 and CDR2 from the germline V gene are SQVTM and ANQGSEA. CDR3 in amino acids: CSVRYGTSGSYEQYF. DNA for the CDR3: TGCAGCGTCCGATACGGGACTAGCGGGAGCTACGAGCAGTACTTC.

The V and J genes are TRBV6-1 and TRBJ1-6; D gene unclear. The germline CDR1 and CDR2 sequences are MNHNS and SASEGT. V dropped 4 bases and J dropped 7 bases, with 17 bases sitting between them. This CDR3 region has 16 residues. This chain's CDR3 is CASSGTRRSYNSPLHF. In nucleotides, the CDR3 is TGTGCCAGCAGTGGTACTAGGAGGAGCTACAATTCACCCCTCCACTTT.

This chain joins TRBV9 and TRBJ2-5, with TRBD2 matching over 10 bases. Germline V gene lookup returns CDR1 SGDLS and CDR2 YYNGEE. The length of the CDR3 is 15 residues. V lost 0 bases, J lost 4 bases, and 3 bases stayed unmatched. CDR3 sequence reads: CASSVGPSGGETQYF. DNA of the CDR3: TGTGCCAGCAGCGTAGGGCCTAGCGGGGGAGAGACCCAGTACTTC.

The gene calls are TRBV6-5 and TRBJ1-1; D might be TRBD1 (5 bases). Germline V gives CDR1 MNHEY, CDR2 SVGAGI. The CDR3 is 13 amino acids. With 4 bases removed from V and 1 base from J, the gap between germline ends came to 7 bases. CDR3 in amino acids: CASSWRGNTEAFF. The CDR3 region has the DNA TGTGCCAGCAGTTGGAGGGGGAACACTGAAGCTTTCTTT.

This clone was detected only a few times. The rearrangement links TRBV6-5 to TRBJ2-7, with D possibly being TRBD2 (5 bases). The last part of the DNA fits TRBJ2-5 better; the J call may be wrong. Germline CDR1 reads MNHEY; CDR2 reads SVGAGI. This CDR3 spans 14 amino acids. The CDR3 here is CASSYSQPGETQYF. The CDR3 nucleotides read TGTGCCAGCAGTTACTCTCAGCCGGGGGAGACCCAGTACTTC.

The V gene is TRBV28, the J gene TRBJ1-5, with TRBD1 matching 7 bases. The CDR3 totals 15 residues. The V gene end was trimmed by 3 bases and the J gene end by 5 bases; junction bases not matched to a gene: 7. Germline CDR1 and CDR2: MDHEN and SYDVKM. In DNA, the CDR3 is TGTGCCAGCAGTTTCGACAGGGAGGTGGATCAGCCCCAGCATTTT. Protein sequence: CASSFDREVDQPQHF.

The chain links TRBV9 to TRBJ1-1, with no clear D. This CDR3 contains 14 residues. Trimming cost V 1 base and J 4 bases, with 11 bases left between them. CDR1 SGDLS and CDR2 YYNGEE come from the germline V gene. The DNA of the CDR3 is TGTGCCAGCAGCGTAACGTGGGCGCGCACTGAAGCTTTCTTT. It is translated as CASSVTWARTEAFF.

The chain uses TRBV5-8 and TRBJ2-4; TRBD1 is a possible D gene (7 bases). This CDR3 spans 16 amino acids. Trimming stripped 3 bases from V and 0 bases from J, with 13 bases between. Germline lookup yields CDR1 SGHTS and CDR2 YDEGEE. The CDR3 DNA sequence: TGTGCCAGCAGCTCGGGGGACAGTTTAGCCAAAAACATTCAGTACTTC. Amino acids: CASSSGDSLAKNIQYF.

The chain couples TRBV18 to TRBJ1-2; 8 nucleotides match TRBD1. CDR1 is KGHSH, CDR2 LQKENI, per germline. With V trimmed by 3 bases and J by 6 bases, 3 bases remained unmatched. The CDR3 contains 13 residues. The CDR3: CASSPGQGDGYTF. Written as DNA, the CDR3 is TGTGCCAGCTCACCCGGACAGGGAGATGGCTACACCTTC.

V is TRBV18 and J is TRBJ2-2; D is undetermined. Trimming left V 1 base short and J 4 bases short, with 10 bases between. The CDR3 covers 15 residues. The germline gives CDR1 KGHSH, CDR2 LQKENI. This chain's CDR3 is CASSPQYPGTGELFF. The CDR3 nucleotides are TGTGCCAGCTCACCACAGTACCCGGGCACCGGGGAGCTGTTTTTT.

This clone was detected only a few times. The chain uses TRBV9 and TRBJ1-4; 7 nucleotides align to TRBD1. The CDR3 consists of 14 residues. Looked up from germline, CDR1 is SGDLS and CDR2 is YYNGEE. With 3 bases clipped from V and 8 bases from J, the junction kept 7 bases outside the gene matches. The CDR3 bases are TGTGCCAGCAGCGGACGGGACAGCCAGGAAAAACTGTTTTTT. It codes for CASSGRDSQEKLFF.